The text below deals with one TCR beta chain. This specimen belongs to a study of control samples from healthy donors and cancer patients. This CDR3 has 16 amino acids. The germline gives CDR1 LGHDT, CDR2 YNNKEL (reference sequence). Unmatched junction bases numbered 7, after V lost 4 bases and J lost 3 bases. Assay: immunoSEQ multiplex PCR; the TCRdb copy retains only in-frame clones and omits some. The repertoire includes fewer than 300,000 clones, over 70% of them detected once, and about 14% sits in the top ten. The clonotype originates from an older woman with lung cancer. This chain links TRBV3-1 (or the pseudogene TRBV3-2) with TRBJ2-1; TRBD2 matches 9 bases. The sequencing input was PBMCs. CDR3 protein: CASSRRYSGGYNEQFF. CDR3 coding DNA: TGTGCCAGCAGCCGCCGGTATAGCGGGGGCTACAATGAGCAGTTCTTC.